Detailed here is one T cell receptor beta chain. The CDR3 runs 14 residues. Germline V lookup: CDR1 SGHDT, CDR2 YYEEEE. V lost 2 bases and J lost 4, with 13 bases in between. It was with 60 Vbeta and 13 Jbeta primers that the PCR ran. Using immunoSEQ multiplex PCR, the repertoire was profiled, and TCRdb retains in-frame clones only, with some absent. The repertoire consists of about 110,000 clones, with roughly 80% occurring once and the leading ten covering approximately 23%. This sample stems from a study of cytomegalovirus exposure and HLA in healthy donors. The specimen sequenced was PBMCs. This chain joins TRBV5-6 and TRBJ2-7, with no clear D. The sequence came from a man aged 25 to 40 in good health and CMV-seropositive. The CDR3, as DNA: TGTGCCAGCAGCTTTCTCGGGTCAGCTTACGAGCAGTACGTC. Translating gives CASSFLGSAYEQYV.